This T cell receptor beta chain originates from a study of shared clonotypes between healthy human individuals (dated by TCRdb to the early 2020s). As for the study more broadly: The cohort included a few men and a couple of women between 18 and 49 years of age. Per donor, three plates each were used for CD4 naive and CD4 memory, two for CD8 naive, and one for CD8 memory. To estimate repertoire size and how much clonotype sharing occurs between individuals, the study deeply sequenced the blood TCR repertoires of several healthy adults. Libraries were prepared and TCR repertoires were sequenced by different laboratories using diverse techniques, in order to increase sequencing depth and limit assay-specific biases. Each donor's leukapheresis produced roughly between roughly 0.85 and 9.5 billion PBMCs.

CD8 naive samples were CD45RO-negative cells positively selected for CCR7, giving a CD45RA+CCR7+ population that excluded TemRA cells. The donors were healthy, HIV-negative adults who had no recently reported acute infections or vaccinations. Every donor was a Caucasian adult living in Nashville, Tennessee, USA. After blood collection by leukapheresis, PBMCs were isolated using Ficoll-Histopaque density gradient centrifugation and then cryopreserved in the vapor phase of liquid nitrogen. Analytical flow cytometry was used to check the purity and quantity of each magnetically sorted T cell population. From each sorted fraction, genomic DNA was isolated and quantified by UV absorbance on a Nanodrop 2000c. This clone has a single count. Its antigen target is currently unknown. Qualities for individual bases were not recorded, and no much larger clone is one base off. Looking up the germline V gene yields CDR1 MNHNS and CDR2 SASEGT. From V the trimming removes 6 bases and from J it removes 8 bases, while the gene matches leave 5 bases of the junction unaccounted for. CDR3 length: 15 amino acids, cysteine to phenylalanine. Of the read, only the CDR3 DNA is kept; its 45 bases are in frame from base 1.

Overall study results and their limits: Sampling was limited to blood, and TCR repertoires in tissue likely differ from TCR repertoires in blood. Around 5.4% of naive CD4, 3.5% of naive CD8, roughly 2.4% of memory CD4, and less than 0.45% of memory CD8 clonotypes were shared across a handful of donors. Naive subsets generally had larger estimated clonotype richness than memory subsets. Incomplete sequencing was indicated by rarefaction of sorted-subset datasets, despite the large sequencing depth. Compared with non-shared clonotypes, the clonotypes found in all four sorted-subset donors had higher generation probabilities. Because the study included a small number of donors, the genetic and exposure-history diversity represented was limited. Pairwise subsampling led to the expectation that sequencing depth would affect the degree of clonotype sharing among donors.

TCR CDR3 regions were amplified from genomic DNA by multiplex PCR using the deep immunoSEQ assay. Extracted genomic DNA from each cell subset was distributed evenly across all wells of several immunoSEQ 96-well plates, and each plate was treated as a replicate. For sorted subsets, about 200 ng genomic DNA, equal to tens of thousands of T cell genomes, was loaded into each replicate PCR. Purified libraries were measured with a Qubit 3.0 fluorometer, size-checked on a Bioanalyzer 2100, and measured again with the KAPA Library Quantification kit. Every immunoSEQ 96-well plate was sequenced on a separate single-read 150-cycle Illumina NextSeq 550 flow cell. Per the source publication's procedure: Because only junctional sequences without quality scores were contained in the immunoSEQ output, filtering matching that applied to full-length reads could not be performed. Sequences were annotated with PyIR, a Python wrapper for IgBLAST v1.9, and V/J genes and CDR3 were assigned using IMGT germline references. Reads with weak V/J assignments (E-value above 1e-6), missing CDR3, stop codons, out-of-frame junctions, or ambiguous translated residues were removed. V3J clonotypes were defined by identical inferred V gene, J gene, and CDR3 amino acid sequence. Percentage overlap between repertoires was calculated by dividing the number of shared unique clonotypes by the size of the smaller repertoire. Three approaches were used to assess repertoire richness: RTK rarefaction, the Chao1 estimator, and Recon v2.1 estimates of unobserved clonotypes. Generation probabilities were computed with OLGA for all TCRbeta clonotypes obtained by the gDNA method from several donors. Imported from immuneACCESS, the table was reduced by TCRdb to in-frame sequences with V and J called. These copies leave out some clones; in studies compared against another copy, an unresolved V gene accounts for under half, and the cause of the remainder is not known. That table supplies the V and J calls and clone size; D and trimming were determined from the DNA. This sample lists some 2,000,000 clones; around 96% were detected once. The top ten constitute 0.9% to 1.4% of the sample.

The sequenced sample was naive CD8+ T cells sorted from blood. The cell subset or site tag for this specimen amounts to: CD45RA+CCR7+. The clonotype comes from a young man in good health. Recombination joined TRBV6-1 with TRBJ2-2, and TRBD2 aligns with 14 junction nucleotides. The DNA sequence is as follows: TGTGCCAGCAGCCGGACTAGCGGGAGGACGGGGGAGCTGTTTTTT. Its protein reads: CASSRTSGRTGELFF.